The table lists the clone carrying this TCR beta chain with a few counts. Antigen: not known. The table came from immunoSEQ multiplex PCR; TCRdb's copy has only in-frame clones and leaves some out. The data show roughly 1,100,000 clones, with 70% to 80% seen just once and approximately 1.5% held by the top ten. This record belongs to a study of shared clonotypes between healthy human individuals. Subsets obtained from CD4+ cells comprised CD45RA+ naive and CD45RA-negative memory cells. CDR3 length: 16 residues. The V gene's germline CDR1 is MNHEY and CDR2 SVGAGI. V was clipped by 2 bases and J by 2 bases, with 15 bases between them. Study-level points and caveats: Read depth was anticipated to influence clonotype sharing among donors.

This clonotype was obtained from a man between 18 and 29 years old in good health. Sequencing input: memory CD4+ T cells sorted from blood. Subset: CD45RA-negative fraction. The chain is built from TRBV6-5 and TRBJ2-5; TRBD1 might be the D (5 bases). In DNA form, the CDR3 reads TGTGCCAGCAGTTACCGGTGGGGCGGAGATCAAGAGACCCAGTACTTC. This encodes CASSYRWGGDQETQYF.